This T cell receptor (beta chain) was profiled in a study of T cell repertoires in cytomegalovirus infection. The CDR3 runs to 15 residues. V lost 6 bases to trimming and J lost 5 bases; unmatched junction nucleotides: 4. The V gene's germline CDR1 is SGHAT and CDR2 FQNNGV. TCRdb redid the calling of the reads with MiXCR, one entry per CDR3 protein. The table has roughly 720,000 distinct CDR3 sequences, 35% to 45% seen once; the top ten hold 2.8%. This clonotype was counted only a few times. V gene TRBV11-2 combines with J gene TRBJ2-2, with TRBD1 matching 12 bases. This receptor was obtained from a human donor in good health (CMV status not recorded). Some clones in this sample may be carry-over from other donors' samples. The sequencing input was PBMCs. CDR3 in DNA: TGTGCCAGCAGGCAGGGACAGGGGGCGACCGGGGAGCTGTTTTTT. This encodes CASRQGQGATGELFF. The whole variable domain, remainder taken from reference TRBV11-2 and TRBJ2-2, is EAGVAQSPRYKIIEKRQSVAFWCNPISGHATLYWYQQILGQGPKLLIQFQNNGVVDDSQLPKDRFSAERLKGVDSTLKIQPAKLEDSAVYLCASRQGQGATGELFFGEGSRLTVL.